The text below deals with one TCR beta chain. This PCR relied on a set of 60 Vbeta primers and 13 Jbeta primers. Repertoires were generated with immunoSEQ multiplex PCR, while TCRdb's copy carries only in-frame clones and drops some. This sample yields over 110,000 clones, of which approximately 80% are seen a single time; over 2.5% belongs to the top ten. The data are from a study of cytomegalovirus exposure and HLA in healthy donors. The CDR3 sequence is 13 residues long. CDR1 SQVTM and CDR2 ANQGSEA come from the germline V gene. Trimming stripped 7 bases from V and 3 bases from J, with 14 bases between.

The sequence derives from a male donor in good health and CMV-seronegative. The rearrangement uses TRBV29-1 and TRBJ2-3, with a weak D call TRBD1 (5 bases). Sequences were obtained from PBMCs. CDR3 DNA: TGCAGCGCTCCGGCGCAGGGAACAGATACGCAGTATTTT. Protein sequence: CSAPAQGTDTQYF.